This TCR beta chain is drawn from a study of spatial heterogeneity in lung cancer (dated by TCRdb to the late 2010s). At the level of the whole study: Beta-chain transcripts were consistently detected in greater numbers than alpha-chain transcripts, which likely reflected higher beta-chain transcript abundance. In the raw uncorrected reads, each unique combination of TCR and UMI appeared more than ten times on average. The study quantitatively compared TCR alpha and beta repertoires across multiple tumor regions, matched nontumor lung and blood in non-small cell lung cancer. Nonsynonymous mutation counts, determined by whole-exome sequencing of tumor tissue, were related to TCR repertoire features. Both alpha and beta chains were TCR-sequenced in samples taken at surgery, namely 220 tumor regions, 63 to 70 matched nontumor lung samples and approximately 58 PBMC samples. What the work shows at the level of the full study, not this receptor alone: Ubiquitous expanded tumor TCRs were found in blood more often at tumor resection than at routine follow-up. Additional single-cell paired TCR alpha and beta sequencing was considered necessary to confirm, at a functional level, the hypothesis that regional TCRs recognize regional mutations.

Points on this clonotype: No antigen is known for it. The sample holds no much larger clone one base away, and base qualities are not on file.

Library preparation employed 5' RACE. Sequencing was carried out with a NextSeq 500. The TCR library protocol attached a unique molecular identifier to each TCR cDNA molecule to allow correction of PCR and sequencing errors. The paper's processing steps were these. TCR identification, UMI-based error correction and CDR3 extraction were performed with Decombinator tools. TCRs above a frequency of 2 per 1,000, corresponding to the top 1% of the tumor frequency distribution, were defined as expanded. Each repertoire was subsampled 100 times to 5,000 TCRs, after which Renyi diversity was computed with the R vegan package. To build CDR3 similarity networks, amino acid triplet string-kernel similarity was used, and CDR3s were connected when their pairwise similarity was above 0.82. TCRdb reworked the public reads: Q25 trimming with fastp, MiXCR clone assembly, productive beta chains retained. Rows are combined by CDR3 protein, so each entry shows the most common genes and DNA. The V and J calls come from TCRdb's annotation, not from the publication. The sample records over 50,000 distinct CDR3 sequences, 8.4% of which are singletons. The ten largest clones take up around 15% of the sample.

The germline V gene gives CDR1 as SGHTA and CDR2 as FQGNSA. V is cut back by 5 bases and J by 4 bases, with 7 bases in the junction unmatched. There are 15 amino acids in the CDR3, from cysteine to phenylalanine inclusive. CDR3 DNA is the only sequence kept; it has 45 bases, read in frame from the first base. According to the study, the label for this sample's time point signals: sample taken at primary tumor resection. Without any cell sorting, TCR sequencing was performed on whole RNA extracted either from tumor and nontumor lung tissue or from cryopreserved PBMC samples. The donors were some 76 patients from the lung TRACERx cohort who had early-stage, untreated non-small cell lung cancer. A patient was chosen for TCR sequencing only when enough RNA was available from at least two tumor regions.

The sequence links TRBV7-2 to TRBJ2-1; the junction holds 8 bases that match TRBD2. Sequences were derived from PBMCs, sampled at surgery. The receptor comes from a female donor with early-stage non-small cell lung cancer. The CDR3 in this case is CASSPGGGGYNEQFF. The nucleotide sequence reads TGTGCCAGCAGCCCGGGGGGGGGCGGATACAATGAGCAGTTCTTC.